This record covers a single T cell receptor (beta chain). No antigen is known for it. The data were obtained in a study of CD8+CD57+ T cells in acquired aplastic anemia. Turning to the study itself: Quantities of DNA derived from sorted CD4+ and CD8+ cells averaged about 3.2 ug.

For CDR3 and TCR beta VDJ profiling, genomic DNA was the template used. TCRdb independently ran MiXCR on the reads; one entry per CDR3 protein. This table holds around 190,000 distinct CDR3 sequences, over 60% found once. Whole-study findings and limits: Patients did not significantly differ from controls in CD8+ Simpson's diversity. Patients had under 30 CD8+ CDR3 sequences in common with controls (the shared set).

The CDR3 sequence is 15 residues long. Germline CDR1 reads DFQATT; CDR2 reads SNEGSKA (reference sequence). V lost 3 bases and J lost 2, with 15 bases in between. The chain carries TRBV20-1 and TRBJ2-3; D possibly corresponds to TRBD2 (6 bases). The specimen sequenced was sorted CD4+, CD8+, or CD8+CD57+ T cells (not recorded which) from PBMCs. This clonotype was obtained from a human donor in good health. The CDR3 here is CSARRLGSPTDTQYF. The CDR3 nucleotides read TGCAGTGCTAGGCGACTAGGGAGTCCCACAGATACGCAGTATTTT.